This T cell receptor (beta chain) was recorded in a study of Ad26.COV2.S vaccination and SARS-CoV-2 variants. Study summary: As a participant in COV1001, the donor was in the Ad26.COV2.S trial arm. Overall study findings and caveats: Substantial post-vaccination breadth of spike-specific CD8+ and CD4+ T cell responses was reported.

Noted treatment: some 20 received Ad26.COV2.S at low or high dose, single or two shots; about 5 received placebo; per-sample allocation not given. Sampling was performed 63 days after the first vaccine or placebo injection. Donation came from an adult in Boston who was aged 18-55 years. Wuhan-strain SARS-CoV-2 spike was expressed by the Ad26 vector that made up the vaccine. This clone was detected only once. The target antigen is unknown. V dropped 7 bases and J dropped 8 bases, with 21 bases sitting between them. CDR1 is SNHLY and CDR2 is FYNNEI in the germline V gene. The CDR3 is 16 amino acids. Sequencing was performed with immunoSEQ multiplex PCR; in TCRdb, only in-frame clones are kept and a portion is missing. The repertoire includes about 420,000 clones, 85% to 90% of them detected once, and 3.6% sits in the top ten.

The chain has TRBV2 and TRBJ1-6; D may be TRBD1 (5 bases). The sample in question was peripheral blood, obtained in a trial of Ad26.COV2.S vaccine versus placebo. The receptor comes from a person aged 18 to 59 who received the Ad26.COV2.S COVID-19 vaccine or a placebo. The CDR3: CASTDPGGGFDSPLHF. CDR3 coding DNA: TGTGCCAGCACCGACCCTGGGGGAGGGTTTGATTCACCCCTCCACTTT.